The 12 T cell receptor beta chains listed next were all sequenced from one sample in a study of OX40 agonist ivuxolimab in advanced cancers. TCRdb's table, derived via immunoSEQ multiplex PCR, lists solely in-frame clones and lacks some. The sample records about 45,000 clones, more than 80% being singletons. This material consisted of CD4+ or CD8+ T cells sorted from blood, taken in a trial of the OX40 agonist ivuxolimab. The receptors here all came from an adult with an advanced solid tumor such as melanoma, head and neck, liver or kidney cancer.

The V gene is TRBV15, the J gene TRBJ2-5; 9 nucleotides match TRBD2. This CDR3 has 15 amino acids. With V trimmed by 1 base and J by 3 bases, 3 bases remained unmatched. Looked up from germline, CDR1 is LNHNV and CDR2 is YYDKDF (reference sequence). The CDR3: CATSRGWTSEETQYF. In nucleotides, the CDR3 is TGTGCCACCAGCAGAGGATGGACTAGCGAAGAGACCCAGTACTTC. Full variable domain (outside the CDR3, taken from reference TRBV15 and TRBJ2-5): DAMVIQNPRYQVTQFGKPVTLSCSQTLNHNVMYWYQQKSSQAPKLLFHYYDKDFNNEADTPDNFQSRRPNTSFCFLDIRSPGLGDTAMYLCATSRGWTSEETQYFGPGTRLLVL.

The chain couples TRBV28 to TRBJ2-7; 7 bases are shared with TRBD1. V shed 6 bases and J 6 bases; nucleotides not matched to a gene: 8. CDR3 length: 13 amino acids. In germline, CDR1 is MDHEN, CDR2 SYDVKM. This chain's CDR3 is CASSWVTGSEQYF. The CDR3, as DNA: TGTGCCAGCAGCTGGGTGACAGGGTCCGAGCAGTACTTC.

This clone was counted only a few times. The chain has TRBV29-1 and TRBJ2-1; 10 nucleotides agree with TRBD2. The V and J ends lost 1 base and 5 bases, in that order; junction bases with no gene match: 5. The CDR3 length is 15 residues. Germline CDR1 SQVTM, CDR2 ANQGSEA. The CDR3 nucleotides are TGCAGCGTTGAAGGACAAGCGGGGGGGGACAATGAGCAGTTCTTC. It codes for CSVEGQAGGDNEQFF.

V and J are TRBV5-1 and TRBJ1-2, with TRBD1 identical over 7 bases. The germline V gene has CDR1 SGHRS and CDR2 YFSETQ. With V trimmed by 2 bases and J by 6 bases, 10 bases remained unmatched. The CDR3 loop spans 15 amino acids. DNA of the CDR3: TGCGCCAGCAGCTTAAAGACAGGGCTCCTTGATGGCTACACCTTC. It codes for CASSLKTGLLDGYTF.

V usage is TRBV30 and J usage is TRBJ1-2; 9 nucleotides line up with TRBD1. Per germline, CDR1 GTSNPN and CDR2 SVGIG (reference sequence). V was pared by 8 bases and J by 3 bases, with 19 bases of the junction left unmatched. The CDR3 totals 17 residues. Here the CDR3 reads CAGRSTGQGRPDYGYTF. The CDR3 nucleotides are TGTGCCGGACGGAGTACGGGACAGGGCCGACCTGACTATGGCTACACCTTC.

The rearrangement joins TRBV10-1 to TRBJ2-3; unclear D gene. Per the germline V gene, CDR1 is WNHNN and CDR2 is SYGVQD (reference sequence). The CDR3 has 16 residues. The ends were cut back, 0 bases at V and 4 bases at J, with 14 bases in the middle. The CDR3 DNA reads TGCGCCAGCAGTGAGTCGACGTCTAGTATACCAGATACGCAGTATTTT. Residues: CASSESTSSIPDTQYF.

The chain couples TRBV19 to TRBJ2-1, with TRBD2 matching over 12 bases. The CDR3 is made up of 15 amino acids. The germline CDR1 and CDR2 sequences are LNHDA and SQIVND (reference sequence). J gave up 8 bases and V 4 bases, and 6 bases lay outside the gene matches. CDR3 amino acids: CASSTGLAGIYEQFF. The CDR3 nucleotides read TGTGCCAGTAGTACCGGACTAGCGGGAATCTATGAGCAGTTCTTC.

V is TRBV19 and J is TRBJ2-7; no clear D gene. Trimming stripped 4 bases from V and 3 bases from J, with 10 bases between. Germline CDR1 LNHDA, CDR2 SQIVND (reference sequence). The CDR3 covers 13 residues. The CDR3 DNA follows: TGTGCCAGTAGTACAAGAGACCGCTACGAGCAGTACTTC. It yields the protein CASSTRDRYEQYF.

The rearrangement links TRBV4-1 to TRBJ2-5; 7 nucleotides align to TRBD2. V lost 1 base and J lost 2; bases outside the gene matches: 4. The CDR3 has 15 amino acids. Germline V lookup: CDR1 MGHRA, CDR2 YSYEKL. CDR3 amino acids: CASSQVGGSQETQYF. The CDR3 DNA sequence: TGCGCCAGCAGCCAAGTGGGCGGGAGTCAAGAGACCCAGTACTTC.

The chain has TRBV15 and TRBJ1-3; the D gene is possibly TRBD1 (5 bases). The length of the CDR3 is 16 residues. The ends were cut back, 0 bases at V and 0 bases at J, with 9 bases in the middle. Germline lookup yields CDR1 LNHNV and CDR2 YYDKDF (reference sequence). The CDR3 loop is CATSRERGFSGNTIYF. The CDR3 DNA follows: TGTGCCACCAGCAGAGAAAGGGGATTCTCTGGAAACACCATATATTTT.

V gene TRBV9 combines with J gene TRBJ2-2; D not resolved. Between the trimmed V and J ends, which lost 2 bases and 5 bases, there was a span of 7 bases. The CDR3 has 13 amino acids. Looked up from germline, CDR1 is SGDLS and CDR2 is YYNGEE. CDR3 loop: CASSVGWTGELFF. In nucleotides, the CDR3 is TGTGCCAGCAGCGTCGGGTGGACCGGGGAGCTGTTTTTT.

The CDR3 reads CASSLWTRPYEQYF. The DNA for the CDR3 is TGTGCCAGCAGTTTATGGACTCGACCCTACGAGCAGTACTTC. This chain connects TRBV27 to TRBJ2-7, with D tentatively TRBD2 (5 bases). Germline CDR1 reads MNHEY; CDR2 reads SMNVEV (reference sequence). This CDR3 is 14 amino acids long. V was cut by 1 base and J by 2 bases, with 9 bases left in between.